This TCR beta chain was recorded in a study of cytomegalovirus exposure and HLA in healthy donors. The germline V gene encodes CDR1 SGHRS and CDR2 YFSETQ. The CDR3 length is 15 residues. J gave up 7 bases and V 0 bases, and 8 bases lay outside the gene matches. A word on this clone: The antigen remains unidentified.

Study-wide results and caveats: More clonal expansion characterized HLA-associated TCR beta chains than equally common others in a later analysis.

13 Jbeta primers and 60 Vbeta primers were used for the PCR. The repertoire was sequenced with immunoSEQ multiplex PCR; TCRdb's copy has only in-frame clones and lacks some. The sample carries around 140,000 clones, 80% to 90% recorded once. The chain combines TRBV5-1 with TRBJ2-7; 9 positions match TRBD1. This clonotype was obtained from a woman in her twenties or thirties in good health and CMV-seronegative. Sample: PBMCs. The CDR3 DNA is TGCGCCAGCAGCTTGGGCGGGACAGGGTCTCGGGAGCAGTACTTC. It encodes CASSLGGTGSREQYF.